This TCR beta chain was observed in a study of blood T cell repertoires in COVID-19. For the study at large: COVID-19 samples, acute and convalescent, were from the United States, Italy and Spain.

From germline, CDR1 is PRHDT and CDR2 FYEKMQ (reference sequence). V lost 2 bases and J 4 bases, leaving 14 bases between the germline ends. The CDR3 has 15 amino acids. TCRdb keeps only in-frame clones here, not all; method: immunoSEQ multiplex PCR. Counted here are over 80,000 clones, roughly nine tenths occurring once; the ten biggest clones make up 10%. The sequencing sample was made of peripheral blood. This receptor was identified in a man aged 50 to 60 with acute or convalescent COVID-19. This chain connects TRBV13 to TRBJ1-2; weak D call: TRBD1 (6 bases). The CDR3 sequence: CASSLWAGDPYGYTF. The DNA for the CDR3 is TGTGCCAGCAGCTTATGGGCAGGGGACCCCTATGGCTACACCTTC.